Listed below are T cell receptor beta chains from one sample, sequenced in a study of blood T cells in healthy people across ages. TCRdb reprocessed the 5' RACE reads via MiXCR and lists one record per CDR3 protein. The table shows some 690,000 distinct CDR3 sequences, with about a fifth occurring only once. Sequencing was done on a sample of blood. Receptors originate from a man between 65 and 79 years old in good health. CDR3s leave out the opening cysteine and the closing phenylalanine or tryptophan.

>TRBV6-2/TRBV6-3|TRBJ2-1
ASSSSWASAYNEQF
>TRBV28|TRBJ2-3
ASSFRVDTQY
>TRBV20-1|TRBJ1-6
SAPRGPTLH
>TRBV29-1|TRBJ2-1
SVLAELRLGQF
>TRBV28|TRBJ2-7
ASRVAGDRYEQY
>TRBV5-6|TRBJ1-1
ASSSLPGGAF
>TRBV20-1|TRBJ2-1
SATPGLTNEQF
>TRBV5-1|TRBJ1-5
ASSLGLNSNQPQH
>TRBV5-1|TRBJ2-4
ASSLVQGPEAKNIQY
>TRBV20-1|TRBJ2-3
SARMGVLTDTQY
>TRBV15|TRBJ2-5
ATSRPGLAGGPLQETQY
>TRBV27|TRBJ1-1
ASTTQRTGYTEAF
>TRBV18|TRBJ2-3
ASSPDRVGTDTQY
>TRBV28|TRBJ2-7
AGSWTGRYEQY
>TRBV5-6|NA
ASSFGGSLYEQY
>TRBV9|TRBJ2-3
ASSVAQMGVADTQY
>TRBV3-1|TRBJ2-5
ASSHEKTQY
>TRBV7-9|TRBJ2-5
ASSSPLAGLAGAETQY
>TRBV5-1|TRBJ2-1
ASSSDGSSYNEQF
>TRBV9|TRBJ2-3
ASSVRGDLGAQY
>TRBV7-9|TRBJ1-4
ASRRVGSATNEKLF
>TRBV20-1|TRBJ2-4
SADRGSKNIQY
>TRBV7-2|TRBJ2-3
ASSYGGWGSTDTQY
>TRBV29-1|TRBJ1-2
SAQEGSNYGYT
>TRBV5-1|TRBJ2-3
ATGTGGTDTQY
>TRBV3-1|TRBJ1-4
ASSQEEGGAEKLF
>TRBV7-2|TRBJ2-5
ASSLVGDLRQVETQY
>TRBV7-9|TRBJ2-3
ASSKWDLRTDTQY
>TRBV7-9|TRBJ1-5
ASSSRGTGRNQPQH
>TRBV20-1|TRBJ1-2
SARDRGGIHYGYT
>TRBV28|TRBJ1-2
ASKNYGYT
>TRBV24-1|NA
ATSGFTGVSNEQF
>TRBV5-4|TRBJ2-5
ASSLAGRPETQY
>TRBV10-1|TRBJ2-5
ASSEMGQQETQY
>TRBV29-1|TRBJ1-1
SVERTGGITEAF
>TRBV9|TRBJ2-3
ASSEIFEDTQY
>TRBV27|TRBJ1-1
ASSLLGQGRNTEAF
>TRBV2|TRBJ2-1
ASSGLRSPEQF
>TRBV11-2|TRBJ2-2
ASSSTGEGTGELF
>TRBV7-9|TRBJ2-7
ASSLVGQSQNPYEQY
>TRBV20-1|TRBJ2-3
SARLQRGGITDTQY
>TRBV7-9|TRBJ1-1
ASSFSGPGDTEAF
>TRBV28|TRBJ2-1
ASSFLSRRSSYNEQF
>TRBV20-1|TRBJ2-1
SEQGLMNEQF
>TRBV20-1|TRBJ1-4
SAARLSNEKLF
>TRBV12-3/TRBV12-4|NA
ASSLYGETQY
>TRBV7-6|TRBJ1-2
ASSQGLTGGVYGYT
>TRBV9|TRBJ1-6
ASSVDNSPLH
>TRBV7-2|TRBJ2-3
ASSLYGLNTDMQY
>TRBV5-1|TRBJ1-4
ASSLGGTDREKLF
>TRBV7-2|TRBJ1-6
ASSPRFDNSPLH
>TRBV12-3/TRBV12-4|TRBJ1-2
ASSTQVPGYGYT
>TRBV4-1|TRBJ2-3
ASSQEGDFKY